Listed below are T cell receptor beta chains from one sample, sequenced in a study of preoperative IRX-2 immunotherapy in early breast cancer. Only in-frame clones appear in the TCRdb table, and some are missing; sequencing was by immunoSEQ multiplex PCR. The sample yields under 15,000 clones, under 95% seen once. Sampling was done from a patient treated with IRX-2 immunotherapy. These receptors all come from a human donor with breast cancer. Both conserved end residues are part of each CDR3. Fields, in order: J gene, V gene, clone size, D gene, CDR3 protein, CDR3 DNA. D genes are given only for firm matches. Expanded clones get a size class; other rows say once, few or many, or leave the size out.

J: TRBJ2-2; V: TRBV18; size: NA; D: TRBD2; CDR3: CASSPPGLAGQAGELFF; DNA: TGTGCCAGCTCACCACCAGGACTAGCGGGGCAGGCCGGGGAGCTGTTTTTT
J: TRBJ1-1; V: TRBV6-6; size: few; D: NA; CDR3: CASSHTSPGSTEAFF; DNA: TGTGCCAGCAGTCACACCTCTCCAGGGAGCACTGAAGCTTTCTTT
J: TRBJ1-2; V: TRBV5-6; size: NA; D: TRBD1; CDR3: CASSLELAGGGGYTF; DNA: TGTGCCAGCAGCTTGGAACTCGCAGGGGGAGGTGGCTACACCTTC
J: TRBJ1-2; V: TRBV20-1; size: NA; D: NA; CDR3: CSVQGPYGYTF; DNA: TGCAGTGTACAGGGACCGTATGGCTACACCTTC
J: TRBJ1-2; V: TRBV30; size: once; D: TRBD1; CDR3: CALNRGVGYGYTF; DNA: TGTGCCCTAAACAGGGGAGTCGGCTATGGCTACACCTTC
J: TRBJ1-1; V: TRBV27; size: NA; D: TRBD1; CDR3: CASSGGTGGSEAFF; DNA: TGTGCCAGCAGTGGGGGGACAGGGGGCTCTGAAGCTTTCTTT
J: TRBJ2-3; V: TRBV18; size: NA; D: TRBD2; CDR3: CASSPRGGGHGTDTQYF; DNA: TGTGCCAGCTCACCACGGGGCGGGGGGCACGGCACAGATACGCAGTATTTT
J: TRBJ2-1; V: TRBV27; size: once; D: NA; CDR3: CASSSFVLAYEQFF; DNA: TGTGCCAGCAGTTCCTTCGTACTAGCCTATGAGCAGTTCTTC
J: TRBJ1-1; V: TRBV29-1; size: NA; D: TRBD1; CDR3: CSVEVGQGTEAFF; DNA: TGCAGCGTTGAAGTCGGACAGGGCACTGAAGCTTTCTTT
J: TRBJ2-5; V: TRBV19; size: NA; D: NA; CDR3: CASSVGTPGWETQYF; DNA: TGTGCCAGTAGTGTCGGGACTCCTGGGTGGGAGACCCAGTACTTC
J: TRBJ2-1; V: TRBV28; size: NA; D: TRBD2; CDR3: CASSSPASGGVNNEQFF; DNA: TGTGCCAGCAGTTCCCCGGCTAGCGGGGGTGTTAACAATGAGCAGTTCTTC
J: TRBJ2-1; V: TRBV19; size: NA; D: TRBD1; CDR3: CASSRADRVGNEQFF; DNA: TGTGCCAGTAGCAGGGCAGACAGGGTGGGCAATGAGCAGTTCTTC
J: TRBJ2-7; V: TRBV5-1; size: NA; D: TRBD2; CDR3: CASSLGLAGGSTYEQYF; DNA: TGCGCCAGCAGCTTGGGACTAGCGGGGGGTTCGACCTACGAGCAGTACTTC
J: TRBJ1-2; V: TRBV19; size: NA; D: NA; CDR3: CASSMEGVYGYTF; DNA: TGTGCCAGTAGTATGGAAGGTGTTTATGGCTACACCTTC
J: TRBJ1-4; V: TRBV5-1; size: NA; D: NA; CDR3: CASSLERAHDEKLFF; DNA: TGCGCCAGCAGCTTGGAAAGGGCACACGATGAAAAACTGTTTTTT